This entry lists 4 T cell receptor beta chains sequenced from one sample in a study of metastatic and nonmetastatic thyroid tumors. MiXCR was used by TCRdb to re-call the PCR reads. The table lists more than 7,500 clones, around 20% of them singletons. All patients were treatment-naive before thyroid surgery. The sequenced material came from adjacent normal tissue. Every receptor here comes from a female donor with papillary thyroid cancer or a benign thyroid nodule (not recorded which). Some clones in this sample may be carry-over from other donors' samples.

The chain recombines TRBV7-6 with TRBJ1-3, with D unresolved. The CDR3 extends over 14 amino acids. The germline V and J ends were trimmed by 11 bases and 0 bases, with 14 bases remaining between them. Looked up from germline, CDR1 is SGHVS and CDR2 is FNYEAQ. CDR3 in DNA: TGTGCCTGGTGGTGCACAGTCTCTGGAAACACCATATATTTT. Translated, it gives CAWWCTVSGNTIYF. The variable domain in full, completed from reference TRBV7-6 and TRBJ1-3, reads GAGVSQSPRYKVTKRGQDVALRCDPISGHVSLYWYRQALGQGPEFLTYFNYEAQQDKSGLPNDRFSAERPEGSISTLTIQRTEQRDSAMYRCAWWCTVSGNTIYFGEGSWLTVV.

This clone is medium-sized. This CDR3 is CASSLKVQGFGGNQPQHF. CDR3 DNA: TGTGCCAGCAGTCTCAAAGTTCAGGGTTTCGGGGGCAATCAGCCCCAGCATTTT. V usage is TRBV28 and J usage is TRBJ1-5; D possibly corresponds to TRBD1 (5 bases). Trimming removed 5 bases at V and 2 bases at J, with 22 bases between. This CDR3 spans 18 amino acids. Germline V lookup: CDR1 MDHEN, CDR2 SYDVKM. The whole variable domain, remainder taken from reference TRBV28 and TRBJ1-5, is DVKVTQSSRYLVKRTGEKVFLECVQDMDHENMFWYRQDPGLGLRLIYFSYDVKMKEKGDIPEGYSVSREKKERFSLILESASTNQTSMYLCASSLKVQGFGGNQPQHFGDGTRLSIL.

This clone was seen more than once but under ten times. V and J are TRBV2 and TRBJ2-1; TRBD1 matches 8 bases. V gave up 10 bases and J gave up 2 bases; unmatched junction bases: 4. The CDR3 has 13 residues. Per the germline V gene, CDR1 is SNHLY and CDR2 is FYNNEI. The CDR3 protein is CATRQGTYNEQFF. The CDR3 coding sequence is TGTGCCACCCGACAGGGGACCTACAATGAGCAGTTCTTC.

About this clone: This CDR3 is also generated by other DNA sequences in the sample. The CDR3 here is CSARDLLAGSNEQFF. DNA for the CDR3: TGCAGTGCTAGAGATTTACTAGCGGGAAGCAATGAGCAGTTCTTC. The rearrangement uses TRBV20-1 and TRBJ2-1; 10 bases line up with TRBD2. Germline CDR1 reads DFQATT; CDR2 reads SNEGSKA (reference sequence). J was trimmed by 6 bases and V by 0 bases; bases with no gene match: 5. This CDR3 has 15 amino acids.